This T cell receptor beta chain comes out of a study of cytomegalovirus exposure and HLA in healthy donors. Study outcomes and limitations: Reportedly, HLA-A and HLA-B alleles of most subjects were accurately predicted from TCR beta.

As for this clone: The antigen remains unidentified.

Germline CDR1 and CDR2: SQVTM and ANQGSEA. CDR3 length: 16 amino acids. With 4 bases removed from V and 3 bases from J, the gap between germline ends came to 18 bases. The PCR used 60 Vbeta and 13 Jbeta primers. TCRdb keeps only in-frame clones here, not all; method: immunoSEQ multiplex PCR. The sample has around 92,000 clones; roughly 80% are singletons. This sequence joins TRBV29-1 and TRBJ2-2; D is perhaps TRBD1 (6 bases). The specimen sequenced was PBMCs. The TCR originated in a girl aged 2 to 9 in good health and CMV-seropositive. CDR3 nucleotide sequence: TGCAGCGTTGTTTTTCGAGGGGGATGGGACACCGGGGAGCTGTTTTTT. It yields the protein CSVVFRGGWDTGELFF.